The rows below give T cell receptor beta chains drawn from one sample of a study of cytomegalovirus exposure and HLA in healthy donors. The protocol was immunoSEQ multiplex PCR, while the TCRdb copy is restricted to in-frame clones and leaves out a portion. This table holds some 270,000 clones, 92% found once. The sequencing input was PBMCs. The receptors come from a girl between 2 and 10 years old in good health and CMV-seronegative. Each CDR3 is given with its conserved first and last residue. D genes are given only for firm matches. For some rows the clone size is stated as once, few or many, or as a class when expanded; others skip it.

cdr3_aa cdr3_nt v_call clone_size d_call cdr3_length j_call
CASSLVVTGGNEQFF TGTGCCAGCAGCCTTGTAGTGACAGGGGGCAATGAGCAGTTCTTC TRBV5-6 NA TRBD1 15 TRBJ2-1
CASSPDRGSYNEQFF TGCGCCAGCAGCCCGGACAGGGGCTCCTACAATGAGCAGTTCTTC TRBV5-1 once TRBD1 15 TRBJ2-1
CASSWGGLTYSNQPQHF TGTGCCAGCAGCTGGGGGGGCCTGACATATAGCAATCAGCCCCAGCATTTT TRBV5-6 NA NA 17 TRBJ1-5
CASSPWGLSEWEKLFF TGCGCCAGCAGCCCATGGGGCCTGAGCGAGTGGGAAAAACTGTTTTTT TRBV4-1 NA NA 16 TRBJ1-4
CASSQIIVPNTEAFF TGCGCCAGCAGCCAAATTATCGTCCCGAACACTGAAGCTTTCTTT TRBV4-1 NA NA 15 TRBJ1-1
CASSIRLAASTDTQYF TGTGCCAGTAGTATCAGGCTAGCGGCTAGCACAGATACGCAGTATTTT TRBV19 once TRBD2 16 TRBJ2-3
CASSLGRQGEKLFF TGTGCCAGCTCACTTGGCAGACAGGGTGAAAAACTGTTTTTT TRBV18 NA TRBD1 14 TRBJ1-4
CASSNREIYGYTF TGTGCCAGTAGTAACCGGGAGATCTATGGCTACACCTTC TRBV19 NA NA 13 TRBJ1-2
CATSTALGTGTYEQYF TGTGCCACCAGCACAGCATTGGGGACAGGGACCTACGAGCAGTACTTC TRBV15 NA TRBD1 16 TRBJ2-7
CASSEVGQGDEKLFF TGTGCCAGCAGTGAAGTGGGACAGGGGGATGAAAAACTGTTTTTT TRBV2 NA TRBD1 15 TRBJ1-4